This is a list of T cell receptor beta chains from one sample in a study of CD4+ T cells in melanoma. Only in-frame clones appear in the TCRdb table, and some are missing; sequencing was by immunoSEQ multiplex PCR. The profile covers over 15,000 clones, with roughly 80% appearing a single time and 5% to 6.5% taken by the ten largest. The material sequenced was cells from a culture (not recorded whether cultured in vitro). These receptor sequences come from a human donor with melanoma. Both conserved end residues are part of each CDR3.

V gene | CDR3 length | CDR3 protein
TRBV7-9 | 15 | CASSLQGSRGYGYTF
TRBV30 | 15 | CAWKRPGTAAYGYTF
TRBV15 | 15 | CATSRDPVGTDTQYF
TRBV6-1 | 17 | CASSARFAAYSGNTIYF
TRBV15 | 13 | CATSRAGGYGYTF
TRBV5-5 | 15 | CASSSVGGAITEAFF
TRBV13 | 14 | CASSLRQGKNIQYF
TRBV5-1 | 16 | CASSLGTGGAGETQYF
TRBV6-5 | 14 | CASSYSGYGSPLHF
TRBV7-7 | 13 | CASSLAENTEAFF
TRBV9 | 15 | CASSVELARTGEQFF
TRBV7-9 | 13 | CASSITQANIQYF
TRBV29-1 | 14 | CSVARTGDTGELFF
TRBV5-1 | 15 | CASSDRQNYNSPLHF
TRBV11-2 | 15 | CASSFPSGRIYEQYF
TRBV15 | 16 | CATSGGGTVNTGELFF
TRBV19 | 14 | CASSIGPTQETQYF
TRBV18 | 13 | CASSQGRDTEAFF
TRBV7-2 | 15 | CASSFFPGSNQPQHF
TRBV7-2 | 17 | CASSLAGGRALHYEQYF
TRBV7-6 | 19 | CASSRGQGDLRPSGNTIYF
TRBV9 | 13 | CASSPHGYNEQFF
TRBV2 | 13 | CASSRVLGQPQHF
TRBV15 | 13 | CATSGQGSEKLFF
TRBV7-2 | 12 | CASSLRVGEAFF
TRBV6-1 | 14 | CATLPSGRSYGYTF